In this sample, the clone carrying this T cell receptor (beta chain) turned up a few times. Its antigen is unidentified. This entry comes from a study of T cell repertoires in cytomegalovirus infection. Study-wide background: Based on public TCR beta signatures, there were indications of CMV infection and of a matching HLA type. The study, taken as a whole, reports: The study identified carriers of CMV plus the relevant HLA from cumulative public TCR beta family frequency. Across the ex vivo response, the dominant clonotypes were HLA-C-restricted CMV-specific TCR beta clonotypes.

In TCRdb, the reads were re-called with MiXCR into one record per CDR3 protein. The sample lists 150,000 to 200,000 distinct CDR3 sequences, approximately 19% seen once, with just under 3% in the top ten. Germline CDR1 is LNHDA and CDR2 is SQIVND (reference sequence). The germline V and J ends were trimmed by 2 bases and 8 bases, with 13 bases remaining between them. This CDR3 region has 14 residues. The specimen was PBMCs. This receptor was taken from a human donor in good health (CMV status not recorded). Some clones in this sample may be carry-over from other donors' samples. The chain recombines TRBV19 with TRBJ2-1; either TRBD1 or TRBD2 may fit D (5 bases each). CDR3 DNA sequence: TGTGCCAGTAGTATAACCAGTGGGGGATATGAGCAGTTCTTC. Its protein is CASSITSGGYEQFF.